The 21 T cell receptor beta chains below were found in one sample sequenced in a study of glioma-infiltrating T cells listed by TCRdb under 2016. Instrument on record: Illumina MiSeq. TCR alpha and beta CDR3 regions were amplified with the iRepertoire nested amplicon-rescue multiplex PCR (arm-PCR) platform from RNA. Starting from the raw public reads, TCRdb applied fastp trimming at Q25, assembled clones with MiXCR and retained in-frame beta chains. Rows are unified per CDR3 protein, each entry keeping the most common DNA and genes. The sample table lists approximately 40,000 distinct CDR3 sequences, approximately 20% of them with a count of one. Roughly 6% of the sample belongs to the ten largest clones. The sequenced sample was glioma tissue, nonneoplastic brain tissue, or PBMCs (not recorded which). The receptors stem from a human donor with low-grade glioma or glioblastoma, undergoing nonglioma brain surgery, or in good health (not recorded which).

This clonotype came up many times. The chain employs TRBV19 and TRBJ1-3; D is perhaps TRBD1 (5 bases). The CDR3 covers 15 residues. V was clipped by 1 base and J by 3 bases, with 10 bases between them. Germline values: CDR1 LNHDA, CDR2 SQIVND (reference sequence). The CDR3 bases are TGTGCCAGTAGTATAGGAGACAGCGGTGGAAACACCATATATTTT. Translating gives CASSIGDSGGNTIYF.

The sample holds many counts of this clonotype. V usage is TRBV3-1 and J usage is TRBJ1-4, with 10 bases fitting TRBD1. With V trimmed by 4 bases and J by 0 bases, 5 bases remained unmatched. The CDR3 loop spans 17 amino acids. The germline gives CDR1 LGHDT, CDR2 YNNKEL (reference sequence). CDR3 region: CASSRGQGDATNEKLFF. The CDR3 DNA reads as TGTGCCAGCAGCCGTGGACAGGGGGACGCAACTAATGAAAAACTGTTTTTT.

This rearrangement joins TRBV12-3 or TRBV12-4 to TRBJ2-5, with D tentatively TRBD1 (6 bases). CDR3 length equals 13 residues. Trimming shortened V by 5 bases and J by 7 bases, and 14 bases separated the two germline ends. In nucleotides, the CDR3 is TGTGCCAGCAGTCTACAGGGTAGAGGGACCCAGTACTTC. It encodes CASSLQGRGTQYF.

This clonotype was seen a handful of times. The V and J genes are TRBV9 and TRBJ2-1, with 12 bases identical to TRBD2. CDR1 and CDR2 from the germline V gene are SGDLS and YYNGEE. CDR3 size: 20 residues. V lost 0 bases and J lost 0; bases outside the gene matches: 10. CDR3: CASSVGPGLAGPSSYNEQFF. Here the CDR3 DNA reads TGTGCCAGCAGCGTAGGTCCTGGACTAGCGGGGCCGAGCTCCTACAATGAGCAGTTCTTC.

This clonotype was picked up many times. The gene calls are TRBV19 and TRBJ1-1; D is ambiguous. Trimming cost V 7 bases and J 1 base, with 16 bases left between them. The CDR3 contains 15 residues. The germline V gene encodes CDR1 LNHDA and CDR2 SQIVND (reference sequence). This CDR3 reads CASTPYSGGNTEAFF. Written as DNA, the CDR3 is TGTGCCAGTACCCCGTATAGCGGAGGGAACACTGAAGCTTTCTTT.

This clonotype was seen more than once but under ten times. A read error may be the cause here, since a much bigger clone is one base away. The gene calls are TRBV3-1 and TRBJ1-5; 8 positions match TRBD1. The CDR3 covers 14 residues. J was trimmed by 5 bases and V by 6 bases; bases with no gene match: 6. Germline-derived CDR1 and CDR2 are LGHDT and YNNKEL (reference sequence). The CDR3 sequence is CASRLDRGDQPQHF. In DNA form, the CDR3 reads TGTGCCAGCAGACTTGACAGGGGTGATCAGCCCCAGCATTTT.

This clonotype has ten or more counts. The CDR3 nucleotides are TGCAGTGCTAGGGAGGGGGGGGGAAACACTGAAGCTTTCTTT. It is translated as CSAREGGGNTEAFF. The chain couples TRBV20-1 to TRBJ1-1, with D possibly TRBD1 on 6 matching bases. V was trimmed by 3 bases and J by 2 bases, leaving 13 bases between them. This CDR3 spans 14 amino acids. In germline, CDR1 is DFQATT, CDR2 SNEGSKA (reference sequence).

This chain uses TRBV28 with TRBJ2-1; D perhaps matches TRBD2 (6 bases). The CDR3 covers 14 residues. CDR1 is MDHEN and CDR2 is SYDVKM in the germline V gene. For the CDR3, the DNA is TGTGTTAGCAGATCGACTAGTACTAGTACTGAGCAGTTCTTC. Amino acid sequence: CVSRSTSTSTEQFF. Full variable domain (outside the CDR3, taken from reference TRBV28 and TRBJ2-1): DVKVTQSSRYLVKRTGEKVFLECVQDMDHENMFWYRQDPGLGLRLIYFSYDVKMKEKGDIPEGYSVSREKKERFSLILESASTNQTSMYLCVSRSTSTSTEQFFGPGTRLTVL.

In this sample, this clonotype turned up many times. V is TRBV19 and J is TRBJ2-3; D possibly corresponds to TRBD1 (5 bases). The CDR3 covers 14 residues. With 3 bases removed from V and 5 bases from J, the gap between germline ends came to 12 bases. Per germline, CDR1 LNHDA and CDR2 SQIVND (reference sequence). The CDR3 bases are TGTGCCAGTAGTATGTGGGCAGGGCGAGATACGCAGTATTTT. It is translated as CASSMWAGRDTQYF.

The rearrangement joins TRBV19 to TRBJ2-3, with a tentative D call TRBD1 (5 bases). The CDR3 is 16 residues long. Trimming shortened V by 2 bases and J by 3 bases, and 15 bases separated the two germline ends. The V gene's germline CDR1 is LNHDA and CDR2 SQIVND (reference sequence). As DNA, the CDR3 is TGTGCCAGTAGTATAACGCCCCAGGGTGGAACAGATACGCAGTATTTT. This encodes CASSITPQGGTDTQYF.

The table lists this clonotype with many counts. J is TRBJ2-7 and V is TRBV2, with D unclear. Per the germline V gene, CDR1 is SNHLY and CDR2 is FYNNEI. V dropped 7 bases and J dropped 3 bases, with 10 bases sitting between them. The CDR3 covers 12 residues. CDR3 sequence: CASKGQLYEQYF. DNA of the CDR3: TGTGCCAGCAAAGGGCAACTCTACGAGCAGTACTTC.

The V and J genes are TRBV20-1 and TRBJ2-1; 14 nucleotides match TRBD2. The germline gives CDR1 DFQATT, CDR2 SNEGSKA (reference sequence). The CDR3 length is 15 residues. The J segment lost 11 bases and the V segment lost 2 bases, leaving 8 bases of the junction unmatched. CDR3 nucleotides: TGCAGTGCTAGACACGGGACTAGCGGGAGCTTACAGCAGTTCTTC. Translating it yields CSARHGTSGSLQQFF.

The table lists this clonotype with a few counts. The V call is TRBV5-1, the J call TRBJ2-3; the match to TRBD1 covers 10 bases. The CDR3 has 16 residues. The germline CDR1 and CDR2 sequences are SGHRS and YFSETQ. V lost 0 bases to trimming and J lost 2 bases; unmatched junction nucleotides: 3. The CDR3 DNA sequence: TGCGCCAGCAGCTTGGGGGACAGGGGTCACACAGATACGCAGTATTTT. Its protein product is CASSLGDRGHTDTQYF.

The chain is built from TRBV28 and TRBJ1-2, with TRBD1 matching over 7 bases. V lost 9 bases to trimming and J lost 9 bases; unmatched junction nucleotides: 13. CDR1 and CDR2 (germline): MDHEN, SYDVKM. CDR3 length: 13 residues. This CDR3 reads CASGVRDSLSYTF. The CDR3 nucleotides read TGTGCCAGTGGGGTCCGGGACAGCCTAAGCTACACCTTC.

Concerning this clonotype itself: This may be a read error: a much more frequent sequence differs by one nucleotide. J is TRBJ1-1 and V is TRBV11-1, with 7 bases aligning to TRBD1. Germline V lookup: CDR1 SGHAT, CDR2 FQDESV (reference sequence). V was clipped by 3 bases and J by 4 bases; unmatched bases: 11. The CDR3 consists of 16 residues. The CDR3 DNA reads as TGTGCCAGCAGCTTCCCCACGACAGGGACTGGCACTGAAGCTTTCTTT. Translating it yields CASSFPTTGTGTEAFF.

This clonotype was seen at least ten times. The J gene is TRBJ2-7, the V gene TRBV6-2 or TRBV6-3, with D hard to call. The CDR3 loop spans 16 amino acids. Germline V gives CDR1 MNHEY, CDR2 SVGEGT. Trimming removed 2 bases from V and 0 bases from J, with 14 bases in between. The CDR3, as DNA: TGTGCCAGCAGTTACGGGTCGGAGCGAAGCTCCTACGAGCAGTACGTC. Translation: CASSYGSERSSYEQYV.

A few counts support this clonotype. The gene calls are TRBV5-4 and TRBJ1-2; 8 bases are shared with TRBD1. The germline CDR1 and CDR2 sequences are SGHNT and YYREEE (reference sequence). This CDR3 spans 13 amino acids. Germline trimming cut 2 bases from V and 7 bases from J; bases unmatched to any gene: 4. The CDR3 DNA sequence: TGTGCCAGCAGCTTTTGGACAGGGTTTGGCTACACCTTC. Its translation: CASSFWTGFGYTF. The whole variable domain, remainder taken from reference TRBV5-4 and TRBJ1-2, is ETGVTQSPTHLIKTRGQQVTLRCSSQSGHNTVSWYQQALGQGPQFIFQYYREEENGRGNFPPRFSGLQFPNYSSELNVNALELDDSALYLCASSFWTGFGYTFGSGTRLTVV.

This clonotype showed up many times. The chain employs TRBV12-3 or TRBV12-4 and TRBJ1-1; D is possibly TRBD1 (5 bases). Trimming took 6 bases from V and 4 from J, leaving 12 bases between them. The CDR3 runs to 13 residues. CDR3 protein: CASRAGEFTEAFF. CDR3 DNA: TGTGCCAGCAGAGCGGGGGAATTCACTGAAGCTTTCTTT.

This clonotype was counted a few times. CDR3 sequence reads: CSVEDWLQNTEAFF. The CDR3 DNA reads as TGCAGCGTTGAAGATTGGTTACAGAACACTGAAGCTTTCTTT. V usage is TRBV29-1 and J usage is TRBJ1-1; D uncertain. The V end was cut by 0 bases, the J end by 1 base, with 9 bases between. CDR3 size: 14 residues. The germline V gene has CDR1 SQVTM and CDR2 ANQGSEA.

Regarding this clonotype: One junction end does not reproduce the germline sequence, and a read error may be involved. J is TRBJ2-7 and V is TRBV11-2; D is unresolved. The CDR3 loop spans 14 amino acids. Germline V gene sequence: CDR1 SGHAT, CDR2 FQNNGV. DNA for the CDR3: TGTGTCAGCAGCTTAGGATTCAGTTCCTACGAGCAGTACTTC. Translation gives CVSSLGFSSYEQYF. Supplemented by reference TRBV11-2 and TRBJ2-7, the full variable domain reads EAGVAQSPRYKIIEKRQSVAFWCNPISGHATLYWYQQILGQGPKLLIQFQNNGVVDDSQLPKDRFSAERLKGVDSTLKIQPAKLEDSAVYLCVSSLGFSSYEQYFGPGTRLTVT.

Note on this clonotype: A read error may be the cause here, since a much bigger clone is one base away. The chain carries TRBV12-3 or TRBV12-4 and TRBJ2-3; D tentatively reads TRBD1 or TRBD2 (5 bases each). Trimming shortened V by 3 bases and J by 7 bases, and 23 bases separated the two germline ends. The CDR3 runs to 17 residues. DNA for the CDR3: TGTGCCAGCAGTTTGCCCCGGGACCCAACGAGGGGATATACGCAGTATTTT. It translates to CASSLPRDPTRGYTQYF.